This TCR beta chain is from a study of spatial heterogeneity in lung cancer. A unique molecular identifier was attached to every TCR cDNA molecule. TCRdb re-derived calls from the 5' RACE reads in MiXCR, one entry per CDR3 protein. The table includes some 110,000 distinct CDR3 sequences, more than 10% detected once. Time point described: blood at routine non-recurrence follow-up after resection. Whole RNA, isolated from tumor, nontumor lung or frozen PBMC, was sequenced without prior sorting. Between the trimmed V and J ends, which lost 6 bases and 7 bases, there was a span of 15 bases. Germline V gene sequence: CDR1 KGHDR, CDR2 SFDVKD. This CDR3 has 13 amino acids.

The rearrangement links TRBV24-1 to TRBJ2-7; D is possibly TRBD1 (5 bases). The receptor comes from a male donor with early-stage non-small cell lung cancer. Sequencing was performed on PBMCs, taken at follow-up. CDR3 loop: CATSNRRSTEQYF. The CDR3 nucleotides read TGTGCCACCAGTAACAGGCGGAGTACGGAGCAGTACTTC.